Included here is one T cell receptor beta chain sequence, with context. Its antigen remains unidentified. The CDR3 extends over 14 amino acids. V shed 1 base and J shed 6 bases, with 12 bases lying between them. CDR1 and CDR2 from the germline V gene are LGHDT and YNNKEL (reference sequence). Assay used: immunoSEQ multiplex PCR; TCRdb lists only in-frame clones, some missing. Altogether 9,500 to 13,000 clones are present, around 78% being singletons, with the ten largest covering more than 20%. These data come from a study of CD4+ T cells in melanoma. Notes on the study in general: Neoantigen-specific CD4+ T cells in melanoma reportedly had diverse differentiation states. CD8+ T cell, macrophage and B cell function reportedly correlated with neoantigen-specific CD4+ T cells.

The clonotype originates from a human donor with melanoma. The V call is TRBV3-1 (or the pseudogene TRBV3-2), the J call TRBJ1-1; the D gene is possibly TRBD1 (6 bases). The sequenced sample was cells from a culture (not recorded whether cultured in vitro). The CDR3 coding sequence is TGTGCCAGCAGCCAAGTAGTCAGGGGCCCTGAAGCTTTCTTT. Its translation: CASSQVVRGPEAFF.